The text below deals with one TCR beta chain. Its cognate antigen is unknown. The V end was cut by 3 bases, the J end by 8 bases, with 18 bases between. The CDR3 extends over 15 amino acids. The germline CDR1 and CDR2 sequences are SGDLS and YYNGEE. The source of the sample is a study of radiation and T cells in renal cell carcinoma. General observations from the study: Pretreatment tumor biopsies were lacking, so baseline clonotypes are unknown.

Generated by immunoSEQ multiplex PCR, the TCRdb table keeps only in-frame clones and is missing some. The repertoire holds under 100,000 clones, around four fifths seen once, with around 9.1% in the top ten. The time point is: blood 4 weeks post-SBRT, at nephrectomy. Treatment noted: 15 Gy SBRT to primary tumor, nephrectomy 4 weeks later. Nephrectomy followed 15 Gy stereotactic body radiation by 4 weeks. This sequence joins TRBV9 and TRBJ1-3; D remains unclear. The sequence was collected from a man in his fifties with renal cell carcinoma. Specimen: blood, collected from a patient whose treatment included radiotherapy and nephrectomy. The CDR3 sequence is CASSATIDPGDTIYF. CDR3 coding DNA: TGTGCCAGCAGCGCAACGATCGATCCCGGGGACACCATATATTTT.